These 16 T cell receptor beta chains share one sample of origin, sequenced in a study of T cell responses to AZD1222 COVID-19 vaccine. Using immunoSEQ multiplex PCR, the repertoire was profiled, and TCRdb retains in-frame clones only, with some absent. The sample contains roughly 100,000 clones, over 75% of which appear only once. This sample comprised peripheral blood, obtained on day 0 of AZD1222 vaccination. The receptors come from an adult in good health.

The chain has TRBV10-3 and TRBJ2-7; D not resolved. The CDR3 consists of 14 residues. V was clipped by 7 bases and J by 0 bases, with 13 bases between them. CDR1 is ENHRY, CDR2 SYGVKD, per germline. CDR3 in DNA: TGTGCCATCATGTCGGCTACAGTCTCCTACGAGCAGTACTTC. It yields the protein CAIMSATVSYEQYF.

The chain employs TRBV9 and TRBJ2-2, with D perhaps TRBD2 (5 bases). V was pared by 3 bases and J by 5 bases, with 8 bases between. The CDR3 sequence is 13 residues long. In germline, CDR1 is SGDLS, CDR2 YYNGEE. CDR3 region: CASSGELTGELFF. CDR3 nucleotides: TGTGCCAGCAGCGGGGAGCTGACCGGGGAGCTGTTTTTT.

This clone was counted a single time. The CDR3 is CASSLEGGRGTHNEQFF. The CDR3 bases are TGTGCCAGCAGCTTAGAAGGCGGGCGGGGGACACACAATGAGCAGTTCTTC. The rearrangement joins TRBV13 to TRBJ2-1; a possible D gene is TRBD2 (7 bases). This CDR3 contains 17 residues. The ends were cut back, 1 base at V and 5 bases at J, with 18 bases in the middle. Per the germline V gene, CDR1 is PRHDT and CDR2 is FYEKMQ (reference sequence).

This sequence joins TRBV6-5 and TRBJ1-1, with unresolved D. From germline, CDR1 is MNHEY and CDR2 SVGAGI. V was clipped by 6 bases and J by 0 bases, with 5 bases between them. The CDR3 is made up of 12 amino acids. This chain's CDR3 is CASRGVNTEAFF. CDR3 nucleotide sequence: TGTGCCAGCAGAGGTGTGAACACTGAAGCTTTCTTT.

V usage is TRBV6-4 and J usage is TRBJ2-7; D gene ambiguous. Germline V gene data show CDR1 as MRHNA and CDR2 as SNTAGT. This CDR3 has 14 amino acids. V lost 5 bases and J 3 bases, leaving 14 bases between the germline ends. CDR3 sequence: CASSPSSGNYEQYF. The CDR3 DNA reads TGTGCCAGCAGTCCATCTAGTGGGAACTACGAGCAGTACTTC.

V gene TRBV7-9 combines with J gene TRBJ1-3; no firm D call. CDR3 length: 13 residues. Trimming left V 1 base short and J 3 bases short, with 4 bases between. From germline, CDR1 is SEHNR and CDR2 FQNEAQ (reference sequence). The CDR3 region has the DNA TGTGCCAGCAGCTTAGGGGATGGAAACACCATATATTTT. Its protein product is CASSLGDGNTIYF.

The chain has TRBV6-5 and TRBJ2-7, with D perhaps TRBD2 (6 bases). V lost 6 bases and J 2 bases, leaving 11 bases between the germline ends. The V gene's germline CDR1 is MNHEY and CDR2 SVGAGI. This CDR3 spans 13 amino acids. The CDR3 spells CASREGLTYEQYF. CDR3 nucleotide sequence: TGTGCCAGCAGGGAGGGCCTTACCTACGAGCAGTACTTC.

The V gene is TRBV24-1, the J gene TRBJ2-1; maybe TRBD2 (5 bases). V lost 9 bases to trimming and J lost 6 bases, with 14 bases between them. The CDR3 has 13 amino acids. The germline V gene has CDR1 KGHDR and CDR2 SFDVKD. CDR3 DNA sequence: TGTGCCACCGCAGATGGGAGCAGCAATGAGCAGTTCTTC. This sequence encodes CATADGSSNEQFF.

This sequence joins TRBV9 and TRBJ2-5; D is tentatively TRBD1 or TRBD2 (6 bases each). The length of the CDR3 is 16 residues. Germline V gene lookup returns CDR1 SGDLS and CDR2 YYNGEE. Trimming removed 0 bases from V and 5 bases from J, with 17 bases in between. Written as DNA, the CDR3 is TGTGCCAGCAGCGTAGGAGGGGGGCCTATATTCGAGACCCAGTACTTC. Translated: CASSVGGGPIFETQYF.

V usage is TRBV4-2 and J usage is TRBJ1-3; D is ambiguous. The length of the CDR3 is 13 residues. V was pared by 0 bases and J by 8 bases, with 8 bases between. CDR1 and CDR2 from the germline V gene are LGHNA and YNFKEQ. CDR3 sequence reads: CASSQDRLDTIYF. The CDR3 nucleotides are TGTGCCAGCAGCCAAGATCGTTTGGACACCATATATTTT.

The V call is TRBV11-2, the J call TRBJ1-2; TRBD1 matches at 10 bases. Germline lookup yields CDR1 SGHAT and CDR2 FQNNGV. V gave up 1 base and J gave up 10 bases; unmatched junction bases: 9. The CDR3 sequence is 15 residues long. In nucleotides, the CDR3 is TGTGCCAGCAGCTTAGGCGGGACAGGGGACCACCTCTACACCTTC. This sequence encodes CASSLGGTGDHLYTF.

The rearrangement joins TRBV11-3 to TRBJ2-7; D gene uncertain. Germline assignment: CDR1 SGHNT and CDR2 YENEEA. With 5 bases removed from V and 4 bases from J, the gap between germline ends came to 18 bases. This CDR3 spans 15 amino acids. The CDR3 loop reads CASSLKTSPVYEQYF. CDR3 sequence (DNA): TGTGCCAGCAGCCTCAAAACCTCGCCAGTGTACGAGCAGTACTTC.

The rearrangement links TRBV29-1 to TRBJ2-3; TRBD2 matches at 9 bases. Trimming at V came to 1 base and at J to 4 bases, leaving 3 bases not matched to a gene. Germline V gives CDR1 SQVTM, CDR2 ANQGSEA. CDR3 length equals 14 residues. In DNA, the CDR3 is TGCAGCGTTGAAGGGTTAGCGGGGGCAGATACGCAGTATTTT. Residues: CSVEGLAGADTQYF.

This clone was counted only a few times. CDR3 nucleotide sequence: TGTGCCTGGGGCGCGTATGGCTACACCTTC. It is translated as CAWGAYGYTF. The chain employs TRBV30 and TRBJ1-2, with unresolved D. This CDR3 spans 10 amino acids. Trimming took off 5 bases at V and 5 bases at J, with 6 bases between the two ends. Germline CDR1 reads GTSNPN; CDR2 reads SVGIG (reference sequence).

The chain couples TRBV7-9 to TRBJ1-1; 8 nucleotides match TRBD1. Trimming removed 5 bases from V and 7 bases from J; junction bases left unmatched: 6. Germline CDR1 is SEHNR and CDR2 is FQNEAQ (reference sequence). The CDR3 is made up of 13 amino acids. The CDR3 coding sequence is TGTGCCAGCAGCACGACAGGGGTTGTTGAAGCTTTCTTT. Translation: CASSTTGVVEAFF.

The CDR3 region has the DNA TGTGCCAGTGATAGGGGTGCCGGGGCCAACGTCCTGACTTTC. It is translated as CASDRGAGANVLTF. This chain uses TRBV19 with TRBJ2-6; weak D call: TRBD1 (5 bases). Germline V CDR1 and CDR2: LNHDA, SQIVND (reference sequence). The V end lost 8 bases, the J end lost 4 bases, and 12 bases lay between the germline ends. The CDR3 runs 14 residues.